This TCR beta chain was identified in a study of cytomegalovirus exposure and HLA in healthy donors. Overall study: The 130 or so validation repertoires were reported in a later analysis to have been generated on the same platform as the roughly 700 first-cohort repertoires. The study, taken as a whole, reports: Accounts indicate the classifier identified cytomegalovirus status with strong specificity and sensitivity. The tendency of first-cohort TCR clusters to co-occur in the 90 to 150 validation repertoires was the finding of a later analysis.

The germline V gene encodes CDR1 SQVTM and CDR2 ANQGSEA. The CDR3 consists of 12 residues. V was pared by 7 bases and J by 2 bases, with 11 bases between. Sequencing was performed with immunoSEQ multiplex PCR; in TCRdb, only in-frame clones are kept and a portion is missing. The sample lists some 180,000 clones; roughly three quarters were seen once. Concerning this clone: Its target is unknown.

From the 120-subject validation cohort, which was separate from the roughly 610-subject first cohort, the donors were drawn. The J gene is TRBJ2-5, the V gene TRBV29-1; D not certain. The source is a woman in her 30s in good health and CMV-seronegative. Sequencing was done on a sample of PBMCs. CDR3 protein: CSASPVQETQYF. CDR3 bases: TGCAGCGCCTCCCCGGTTCAAGAGACCCAGTACTTC.